These 30 T cell receptor beta chains originate from one sample sequenced in a study of T-cell memory formation after mild COVID-19. TCRdb redid the calling of the 5' RACE reads with MiXCR, one entry per CDR3 protein. The sample shows roughly 130,000 distinct CDR3 sequences, approximately 15% of them seen only once. The sample consisted of PBMCs or a T cell subset sorted from them (not recorded which). The receptors stem from a man aged 18 to 30 who had mild COVID-19 (a few samples of this study predate the infection). Cell type and time point are not known.

The rearrangement uses TRBV20-1 and TRBJ1-1, with no clear D. The CDR3 totals 14 residues. V was pared by 0 bases and J by 6 bases, with 14 bases between. Germline V gene sequence: CDR1 DFQATT, CDR2 SNEGSKA (reference sequence). The CDR3 DNA is TGCAGTGCTAGAGATATGGTTACGGCGGCTGAAGCTTTCTTT. It codes for CSARDMVTAAEAFF.

This clonotype was picked up many times. The chain uses TRBV12-3 or TRBV12-4 and TRBJ1-1; 7 bases fit TRBD1. The V and J ends lost 6 bases and 4 bases, in that order; junction bases with no gene match: 5. The CDR3 length is 13 residues. The CDR3 loop reads CASRVTGVTEAFF. The CDR3 nucleotides are TGTGCCAGCAGGGTAACAGGGGTCACTGAAGCTTTCTTT.

V gene TRBV5-1 combines with J gene TRBJ2-5; D possibly corresponds to TRBD1 (5 bases). The CDR3 has 14 amino acids. Deletions cut 1 base from V and 0 bases from J, with 7 bases between. Germline values: CDR1 SGHRS, CDR2 YFSETQ. The DNA for the CDR3 is TGCGCCAGCAGCTTGCAGGGCAACCAAGAGACCCAGTACTTC. Its protein product is CASSLQGNQETQYF.

This clonotype occurred a few times. V gene TRBV20-1 combines with J gene TRBJ1-4, with a tentative D call TRBD1 (5 bases). The ends were cut back, 3 bases at V and 10 bases at J, with 18 bases in the middle. There are 14 residues in the CDR3. Per the germline V gene, CDR1 is DFQATT and CDR2 is SNEGSKA (reference sequence). CDR3 loop: CSASPRQGLGKLFF. CDR3 DNA sequence: TGCAGTGCTAGTCCGAGGCAGGGCCTGGGAAAACTGTTTTTT.

The rearrangement uses TRBV15 and TRBJ1-6, with D perhaps TRBD1 (5 bases). Germline V gives CDR1 LNHNV, CDR2 YYDKDF (reference sequence). V shed 5 bases and J shed 9 bases, with 17 bases lying between them. CDR3 size: 15 residues. CDR3 coding DNA: TGTGCCACCAGCGGCAGTCTGGGGGTATCTTCACCCCTCCACTTT. Its protein is CATSGSLGVSSPLHF.

This chain uses TRBV6-2 or TRBV6-3 with TRBJ2-3, with 10 bases identical to TRBD1. The length of the CDR3 is 15 residues. Trimming at V came to 7 bases and at J to 2 bases, leaving 6 bases not matched to a gene. The germline V gene has CDR1 MNHEY and CDR2 SVGEGT. The CDR3 spells CASIPGTGVTDTQYF. For the CDR3, the DNA is TGTGCCAGCATTCCCGGGACAGGGGTCACAGATACGCAGTATTTT.

Notes on this clonotype: This may stem from a read error, because a much larger clone lies one nucleotide away. The J gene is TRBJ2-3, the V gene TRBV7-2, with unresolved D. V was cut by 1 base and J by 4 bases, with 3 bases left in between. The germline gives CDR1 SGHTA, CDR2 FQGNSA. This CDR3 is built from 12 residues. The CDR3 loop is CASSLEADTQYF. In nucleotides, the CDR3 is TGTGCCAGCAGCTTAGAAGCAGATACGCAGTATTTT. The full variable domain, with the rest looked up from reference TRBV7-2 and TRBJ2-3, is GAGVSQSPSNKVTEKGKDVELRCDPISGHTALYWYRQSLGQGLEFLIYFQGNSAPDKSGLPSDRFSAERTGGSVSTLTIQRTQQEDSAVYLCASSLEADTQYFGPGTRLTVL.

This chain uses TRBV5-5 with TRBJ2-7; 11 bases agree with TRBD1. The V gene's germline CDR1 is SGHKS and CDR2 YYEKEE (reference sequence). Losses at the gene ends were 2 bases for V and 6 bases for J; bases not matched to a gene: 7. The CDR3 runs 15 residues. CDR3 protein: CASSLYPGQGVEQYV. The CDR3 region has the DNA TGTGCCAGCAGCTTATATCCGGGACAGGGGGTCGAGCAGTACGTC.

This clonotype was detected only a few times. The rearrangement uses TRBV10-3 and TRBJ2-5; 11 bases fit TRBD2. The CDR3 is 15 amino acids. V shed 5 bases and J 4 bases; nucleotides not matched to a gene: 6. CDR1 and CDR2 (germline): ENHRY, SYGVKD. The CDR3 here is CAISTLAGVGETQYF. The DNA for the CDR3 is TGTGCCATCAGTACACTAGCGGGGGTCGGAGAGACCCAGTACTTC.

The rearrangement links TRBV5-1 to TRBJ1-5; TRBD1 agrees at 11 bases. The CDR3 loop spans 15 amino acids. Germline values: CDR1 SGHRS, CDR2 YFSETQ. V trimming: 4 bases; J trimming: 3 bases; junction bases outside the gene matches: 3. The CDR3 loop reads CASSLDRGLNQPQHF. The CDR3 DNA follows: TGCGCCAGCAGCCTGGACAGGGGGCTCAATCAGCCCCAGCATTTT.

This clonotype came up a few times. The CDR3 bases are TGTGCCAGCAGCCGACAGGGCCACGAGCAGTACGTC. This gives the protein CASSRQGHEQYV. The rearrangement joins TRBV6-6 to TRBJ2-7; the match to TRBD1 covers 7 bases. The germline V gene has CDR1 MNHNY and CDR2 SVGAGI (reference sequence). After removal of 6 bases from V and 5 bases from J, the junction contained 4 bases not matched to a gene. This CDR3 comprises 12 residues.

The rearrangement links TRBV10-3 to TRBJ2-5; 13 bases are a match to TRBD2. The V gene end was trimmed by 10 bases and the J gene end by 5 bases; junction bases not matched to a gene: 7. There are 14 residues in the CDR3. The germline V gene encodes CDR1 ENHRY and CDR2 SYGVKD. The CDR3 region is CATTSGGGDETQYF. The CDR3 coding sequence is TGTGCCACCACTAGCGGGGGGGGAGACGAGACCCAGTACTTC.

This clonotype turned up a few times. The rearrangement uses TRBV2 and TRBJ2-5; TRBD1 matches at 7 bases. The V gene end was trimmed by 7 bases and the J gene end by 1 base; junction bases not matched to a gene: 3. Germline loops: CDR1 SNHLY, CDR2 FYNNEI. The CDR3 extends over 13 amino acids. The CDR3 DNA reads as TGTGCCAGCACGGGACAGCCCCAAGAGACCCAGTACTTC. It yields the protein CASTGQPQETQYF.

The chain employs TRBV6-5 and TRBJ2-5; D tentatively reads TRBD1 or TRBD2 (5 bases each). This CDR3 is built from 14 residues. Trimming shortened V by 5 bases and J by 5 bases, and 15 bases separated the two germline ends. The germline CDR1 and CDR2 sequences are MNHEY and SVGAGI. The CDR3 nucleotides are TGTGCCAGCAGTCCACGGGGCCTTCGGGAGACCCAGTACTTC. Amino acid sequence: CASSPRGLRETQYF.

The table lists this clonotype with many counts. The rearrangement joins TRBV4-3 to TRBJ2-5, with a possible D match to TRBD2 (7 bases). The CDR3 runs 16 residues. Trimming took off 0 bases at V and 2 bases at J, with 13 bases between the two ends. Germline-derived CDR1 and CDR2 are LGHNA and YSLEER. The DNA for the CDR3 is TGCGCCAGCAGCCAAGAATACCGGGGGGCACAAGAGACCCAGTACTTC. Encoded protein: CASSQEYRGAQETQYF.

The chain is built from TRBV10-1 and TRBJ1-2; D not certain. V gave up 4 bases and J gave up 4 bases, with 10 bases separating them. The CDR3 sequence is 13 residues long. CDR1 is WNHNN and CDR2 is SYGVQD in the germline V gene (reference sequence). The CDR3 region has the DNA TGCGCCAGCAGTGCCTGTCGAGGCTATGGCTACACCTTC. Encoded protein: CASSACRGYGYTF.

Notes on this clonotype: A much larger clone differs from this one at a single base, so this may be a read error. The rearrangement links TRBV11-2 to TRBJ2-3; D gene uncertain. Germline CDR1 SGHAT, CDR2 FQNNGV. This CDR3 spans 12 amino acids. Trimming stripped 6 bases from V and 2 bases from J, with 6 bases between. Here the CDR3 reads CASRLYTDTQYF. The CDR3 DNA follows: TGTGCCAGCAGACTGTACACAGATACGCAGTATTTT. Filled out from reference TRBV11-2 and TRBJ2-3, the complete variable domain reads EAGVAQSPRYKIIEKRQSVAFWCNPISGHATLYWYQQILGQGPKLLIQFQNNGVVDDSQLPKDRFSAERLKGVDSTLKIQPAKLEDSAVYLCASRLYTDTQYFGPGTRLTVL.

The V gene is TRBV7-9, the J gene TRBJ1-1; no clear D. The CDR3 extends over 11 amino acids. The V gene's germline CDR1 is SEHNR and CDR2 FQNEAQ (reference sequence). V shed 3 bases and J shed 9 bases, with 8 bases lying between them. Written as DNA, the CDR3 is TGTGCCAGCAGCTTTGAACGAAAAGCTTTCTTT. It encodes CASSFERKAFF.

J is TRBJ1-5 and V is TRBV5-1; tentatively, D is TRBD1 (5 bases). This CDR3 comprises 11 residues. V lost 3 bases, J lost 7 bases, and 5 bases lay in between. CDR1 SGHRS and CDR2 YFSETQ come from the germline V gene. The DNA of the CDR3 is TGCGCCAGCAGCTGGGGGCAGCCCCAGCATTTT. Encoded protein: CASSWGQPQHF.

This sequence joins TRBV6-5 and TRBJ2-2; the match to TRBD2 covers 8 bases. Germline V gene data show CDR1 as MNHEY and CDR2 as SVGAGI. CDR3 size: 17 residues. Trimming cost V 5 bases and J 1 base; bases outside gene matches: 9. CDR3 protein: CASSLRGGAGNTGELFF. CDR3 nucleotide sequence: TGTGCCAGCAGTCTACGGGGGGGAGCGGGGAACACCGGGGAGCTGTTTTTT.

The chain couples TRBV12-5 to TRBJ2-5; 9 nucleotides align to TRBD1. This CDR3 is built from 15 residues. Germline loops: CDR1 LGHNT, CDR2 FRNRAP. The V and J ends lost 4 bases and 1 base, in that order; junction bases with no gene match: 4. Written as DNA, the CDR3 is TGTGCTAGTGGTTGGGGACAGGGTCCCCAAGAGACCCAGTACTTC. As protein: CASGWGQGPQETQYF.

This clonotype was detected a few times. The chain recombines TRBV15 with TRBJ2-7; perhaps TRBD2 as D (5 bases). The CDR3 runs to 13 residues. Trimming cost V 0 bases and J 3 bases, with 6 bases left between them. CDR1 LNHNV and CDR2 YYDKDF come from the germline V gene (reference sequence). The CDR3 nucleotides are TGTGCCACCAGCAGAGACGGAGGCTACGAGCAGTACTTC. Protein: CATSRDGGYEQYF.

This chain connects TRBV6-5 to TRBJ1-3; D unresolved. Germline V gene data show CDR1 as MNHEY and CDR2 as SVGAGI. The V end was cut by 6 bases, the J end by 3 bases, with 12 bases between. This CDR3 is 14 amino acids long. The CDR3 bases are TGTGCCAGCAGGCCGGTCGCTAGTGGAAACACCATATATTTT. Amino acids: CASRPVASGNTIYF.

This clonotype was observed a few times. The chain joins TRBV20-1 to TRBJ2-2, with TRBD1 identical over 9 bases. The V and J ends lost 4 bases and 1 base, in that order; junction bases with no gene match: 1. This CDR3 region has 14 residues. Germline CDR1 reads DFQATT; CDR2 reads SNEGSKA (reference sequence). In DNA, the CDR3 is TGCAGTGCTACGGGACAGGGGAACACCGGGGAGCTGTTTTTT. The encoded protein is CSATGQGNTGELFF.

This clonotype came up a few times. The chain joins TRBV7-2 to TRBJ2-1; 15 bases fit TRBD2. CDR3 length: 16 amino acids. V shed 4 bases and J 8 bases; nucleotides not matched to a gene: 6. Germline V gene sequence: CDR1 SGHTA, CDR2 FQGNSA. The CDR3 sequence is CASSSGLAGGVDEQFF. The CDR3 nucleotides read TGTGCCAGCAGCTCTGGACTAGCGGGGGGGGTTGATGAGCAGTTCTTC.

This clonotype has a handful of counts. This rearrangement joins TRBV12-3 or TRBV12-4 to TRBJ1-5, with TRBD1 matching 9 bases. The length of the CDR3 is 15 residues. V lost 6 bases to trimming and J lost 2 bases; unmatched junction nucleotides: 5. Written as DNA, the CDR3 is TGTGCCAGCAGAGGACAGGGGTTGGGCAATCAGCCCCAGCATTTT. Translated, it gives CASRGQGLGNQPQHF.

This clonotype was counted a few times. The V and J genes are TRBV25-1 and TRBJ1-1, with 9 bases that match TRBD1. Germline-derived CDR1 and CDR2 are MGHDK and SYGVNS. V gave up 3 bases and J gave up 7 bases; unmatched junction bases: 9. This CDR3 has 15 amino acids. The chain's CDR3 is CASSENLQGASEAFF. The CDR3 region has the DNA TGTGCCAGCAGTGAGAACTTACAGGGGGCGAGTGAAGCTTTCTTT.

This rearrangement joins TRBV6-5 to TRBJ2-3; weak D call: TRBD2 (6 bases). V was clipped by 0 bases and J by 5 bases, with 12 bases between them. The CDR3 has 15 residues. The germline gives CDR1 MNHEY, CDR2 SVGAGI. The CDR3 DNA is TGTGCCAGCAGTTACTCGCGGGTGCGGGGAGATACGCAGTATTTT. Translating gives CASSYSRVRGDTQYF.

This clonotype has just a few counts. The V call is TRBV5-1, the J call TRBJ2-4; 10 bases are shared with TRBD1. The junction had 4 bases not matched to a gene; V was cut back by 2 bases and J by 8 bases. Germline-derived CDR1 and CDR2 are SGHRS and YFSETQ. The CDR3 length is 14 residues. For the CDR3, the DNA is TGCGCCAGCAGCTTTGGGACAGGGGAGGACATTCAGTACTTC. It codes for CASSFGTGEDIQYF.

This sequence joins TRBV7-3 and TRBJ2-1; D is undetermined. CDR1 is SGHTA and CDR2 is FQGTGA in the germline V gene. Trimming removed 5 bases at V and 4 bases at J, with 18 bases between. The length of the CDR3 is 16 residues. The CDR3 bases are TGTGCCAGCAGCCCCCTCCATACAAAAAAGTACAATGAGCAGTTCTTC. Translated: CASSPLHTKKYNEQFF.